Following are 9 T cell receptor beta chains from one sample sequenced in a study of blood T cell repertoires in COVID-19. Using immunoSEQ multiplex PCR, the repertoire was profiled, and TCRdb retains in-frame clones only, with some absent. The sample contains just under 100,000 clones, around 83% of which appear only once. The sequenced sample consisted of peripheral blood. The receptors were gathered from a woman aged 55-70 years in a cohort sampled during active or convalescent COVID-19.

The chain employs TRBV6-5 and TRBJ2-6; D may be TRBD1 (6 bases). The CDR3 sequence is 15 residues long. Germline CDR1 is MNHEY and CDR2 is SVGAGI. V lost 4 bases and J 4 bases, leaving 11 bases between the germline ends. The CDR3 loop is CASSSGVAGANVLTF. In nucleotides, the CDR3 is TGTGCCAGCAGTTCAGGGGTAGCAGGGGCCAACGTCCTGACTTTC.

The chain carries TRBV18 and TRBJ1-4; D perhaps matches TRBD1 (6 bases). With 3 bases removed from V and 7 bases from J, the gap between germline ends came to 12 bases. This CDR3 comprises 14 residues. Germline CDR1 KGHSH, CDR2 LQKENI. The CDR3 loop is CASSPQGSGEKLFF. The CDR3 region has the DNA TGTGCCAGCTCACCCCAGGGGAGCGGTGAAAAACTGTTTTTT.

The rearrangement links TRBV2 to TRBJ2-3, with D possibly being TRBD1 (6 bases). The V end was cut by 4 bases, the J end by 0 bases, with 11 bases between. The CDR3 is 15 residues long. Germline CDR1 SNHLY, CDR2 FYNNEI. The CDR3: CASSVDSTSTDTQYF. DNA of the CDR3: TGTGCCAGCAGTGTGGACAGCACTAGCACAGATACGCAGTATTTT.

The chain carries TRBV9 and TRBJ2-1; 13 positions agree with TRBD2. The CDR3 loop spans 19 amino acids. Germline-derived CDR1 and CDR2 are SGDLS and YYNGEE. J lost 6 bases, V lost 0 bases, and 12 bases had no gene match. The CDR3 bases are TGTGCCAGCAGCGTAGCTTCGGAGACTAGCGGGAGGTCCGTCAATGAGCAGTTCTTC. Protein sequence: CASSVASETSGRSVNEQFF.

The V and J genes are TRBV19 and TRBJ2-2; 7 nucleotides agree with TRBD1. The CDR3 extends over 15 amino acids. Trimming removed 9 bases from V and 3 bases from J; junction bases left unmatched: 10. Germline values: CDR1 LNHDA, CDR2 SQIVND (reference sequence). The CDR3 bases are TGTGCCAGCGAATTACAGGGGCTGTACACCGGGGAGCTGTTTTTT. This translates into CASELQGLYTGELFF.

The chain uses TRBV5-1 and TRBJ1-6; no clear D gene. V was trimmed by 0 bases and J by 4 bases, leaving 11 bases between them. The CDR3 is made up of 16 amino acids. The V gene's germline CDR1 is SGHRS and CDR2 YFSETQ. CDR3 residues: CASSLAGRRYNSPLHF. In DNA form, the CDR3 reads TGCGCCAGCAGCTTGGCCGGGAGACGGTATAATTCACCCCTCCACTTT.

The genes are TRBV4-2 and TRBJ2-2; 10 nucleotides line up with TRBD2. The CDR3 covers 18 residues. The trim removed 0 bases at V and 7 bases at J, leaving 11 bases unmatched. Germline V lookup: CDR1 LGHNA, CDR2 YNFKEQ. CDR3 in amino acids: CASSQEPQRGGSDGELFF. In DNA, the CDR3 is TGTGCCAGCAGCCAAGAGCCGCAGCGGGGGGGCTCGGACGGGGAGCTGTTTTTT.

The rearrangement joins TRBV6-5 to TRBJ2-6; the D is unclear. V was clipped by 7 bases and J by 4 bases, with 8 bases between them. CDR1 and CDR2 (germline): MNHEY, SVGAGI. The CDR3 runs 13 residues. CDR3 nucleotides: TGTGCCAGCACTTTTGTAGGGGCCAACGTCCTGACTTTC. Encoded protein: CASTFVGANVLTF.

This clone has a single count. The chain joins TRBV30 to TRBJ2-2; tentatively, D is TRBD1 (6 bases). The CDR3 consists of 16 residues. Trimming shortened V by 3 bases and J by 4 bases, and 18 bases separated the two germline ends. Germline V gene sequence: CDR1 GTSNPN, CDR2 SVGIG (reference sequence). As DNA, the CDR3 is TGTGCCTGGAGCCGCTTGACAGGAATTTCCACCGGGGAGCTGTTTTTT. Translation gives CAWSRLTGISTGELFF.